Presented here are 3 T cell receptor beta chains from one specimen sequenced in a study of shared clonotypes between healthy human individuals. Using immunoSEQ multiplex PCR, the repertoire was profiled, and TCRdb retains in-frame clones only, with some absent. The table shows approximately 2,000,000 clones, with 80% to 95% occurring only once. The sample taken for sequencing was naive CD4+ T cells from PBMCs. Sample subset: CD45RA+ positively selected. Receptor source: a man between 18 and 29 years old in good health. Some clones in this sample may be carry-over from other donors' samples.

As concerns this clone: Additional DNA sequences in this sample encode the identical CDR3. The chain has TRBV10-1 and TRBJ2-3, with 8 nucleotides matching TRBD2. The CDR3 is 14 residues long. The germline gives CDR1 WNHNN, CDR2 SYGVQD (reference sequence). After removal of 5 bases from V and 4 bases from J, the junction contained 5 bases not matched to a gene. Here the CDR3 DNA reads TGCGCCAGCAGTCTGAGCGGGAGCCCAGATACGCAGTATTTT. It yields the protein CASSLSGSPDTQYF.

The chain couples TRBV7-2 to TRBJ2-1; 9 bases map to TRBD2. Germline V CDR1 and CDR2: SGHTA, FQGNSA. V shed 2 bases and J 4 bases; nucleotides not matched to a gene: 6. The CDR3 totals 16 residues. CDR3 DNA: TGTGCCAGCAGCTTAAGGGCCCTAGCGGGGTACAATGAGCAGTTCTTC. It is translated as CASSLRALAGYNEQFF.

The V gene is TRBV29-1, the J gene TRBJ2-5; the D gene is possibly TRBD1 (5 bases). The better agreement between TRBJ2-7 and the DNA end casts doubt on the J call. The CDR3 consists of 14 residues. CDR1 and CDR2 (germline): SQVTM, ANQGSEA. The CDR3 DNA follows: TGCAGCGTTGAAGATCCGGACAATTCCTACGAGCAGTACTTC. Protein product: CSVEDPDNSYEQYF.